Each of the 23 T cell receptor beta chains below was sequenced from the same sample in a study of blood T cell repertoires in COVID-19. Profiled with immunoSEQ multiplex PCR; TCRdb holds only in-frame clones, not every one. In the table there are 90,000 to 120,000 clones, 75% to 95% of which are singletons. The sequencing input was peripheral blood. The source is a human donor in a cohort sampled during active COVID-19.

The V call is TRBV4-1, the J call TRBJ2-1, with 7 positions matching TRBD2. The J segment lost 8 bases and the V segment lost 4 bases, leaving 5 bases of the junction unmatched. The CDR3 is 13 residues long. CDR1 and CDR2 (germline): MGHRA, YSYEKL. In DNA form, the CDR3 reads TGCGCCAGCAGCCCTCTGACTAGCCATGAGCAGTTCTTC. This sequence encodes CASSPLTSHEQFF.

The chain carries TRBV7-9 and TRBJ1-1; TRBD1 might be the D (5 bases). Looked up from germline, CDR1 is SEHNR and CDR2 is FQNEAQ (reference sequence). Trimming removed 2 bases at V and 5 bases at J, with 12 bases between. This CDR3 contains 14 residues. The CDR3 loop reads CASSLSGGWTEAFF. DNA for the CDR3: TGTGCCAGCAGCTTAAGCGGGGGGTGGACTGAAGCTTTCTTT.

This chain links TRBV4-3 with TRBJ2-3; D is unclear. This CDR3 region has 14 residues. Trimming left V 0 bases short and J 1 base short, with 5 bases between. Germline V gene sequence: CDR1 LGHNA, CDR2 YSLEER. CDR3 residues: CASSQDPGTDTQYF. Written as DNA, the CDR3 is TGCGCCAGCAGCCAAGACCCAGGCACAGATACGCAGTATTTT.

J is TRBJ2-7 and V is TRBV6-5; D is undetermined. The V end lost 9 bases, the J end lost 0 bases, and 9 bases lay between the germline ends. The CDR3 is 12 residues long. Germline V gives CDR1 MNHEY, CDR2 SVGAGI. The CDR3 loop is CASRTDSYEQYF. Here the CDR3 DNA reads TGTGCCAGTCGAACAGACTCCTACGAGCAGTACTTC.

The J gene is TRBJ1-4, the V gene TRBV28; TRBD1 matches at 7 bases. The CDR3 is made up of 16 amino acids. CDR1 and CDR2 (germline): MDHEN, SYDVKM. The ends lost 2 bases at V and 6 bases at J; junction bases unmatched: 9. The CDR3 sequence: CASSLRRTGSYEKLFF. The CDR3 DNA sequence: TGTGCCAGCAGTTTACGCCGGACAGGTTCTTATGAAAAACTGTTTTTT.

This chain joins TRBV6-6 and TRBJ1-1; D is possibly TRBD1 (5 bases). V was cut by 5 bases and J by 4 bases, with 11 bases left in between. CDR1 MNHNY and CDR2 SVGAGI come from the germline V gene (reference sequence). The length of the CDR3 is 13 residues. CDR3 DNA sequence: TGTGCCAGCAGTGATGGGGGGATCACTGAAGCTTTCTTT. It translates to CASSDGGITEAFF.

The rearrangement uses TRBV29-1 and TRBJ1-2, with D maybe TRBD1 (6 bases). The CDR3 is 13 amino acids. V was clipped by 6 bases and J by 4 bases, with 15 bases between them. The germline gives CDR1 SQVTM, CDR2 ANQGSEA. The CDR3 is CSVPLQGIYGYTF. The CDR3 DNA reads as TGCAGCGTCCCCTTACAGGGAATCTATGGCTACACCTTC.

This clone was observed a single time. The chain is built from TRBV13 and TRBJ1-6; D gene uncertain. Trimming removed 0 bases from V and 0 bases from J, with 9 bases in between. The CDR3 is made up of 17 amino acids. The germline V gene encodes CDR1 PRHDT and CDR2 FYEKMQ (reference sequence). CDR3 in DNA: TGTGCCAGCAGCTTAGGCCTATGGAGCTCCTATAATTCACCCCTCCACTTT. This sequence encodes CASSLGLWSSYNSPLHF.

V gene TRBV9 combines with J gene TRBJ2-5, with 11 nucleotides matching TRBD2. This CDR3 is built from 18 residues. Germline V gene sequence: CDR1 SGDLS, CDR2 YYNGEE. Trimming at V came to 4 bases and at J to 5 bases, leaving 16 bases not matched to a gene. The CDR3 nucleotides are TGTGCCAGCAGCACCCGTTTAGCGGGAGGGCCGGGAATGGAGACCCAGTACTTC. Its translation: CASSTRLAGGPGMETQYF.

This clone was observed a few times. The rearrangement links TRBV18 to TRBJ2-5, with 8 bases aligning to TRBD2. Germline CDR1 reads KGHSH; CDR2 reads LQKENI. V lost 2 bases to trimming and J lost 5 bases; unmatched junction nucleotides: 13. CDR3 length equals 17 residues. Here the CDR3 DNA reads TGTGCCAGCTCACCAGATCGGCGGACTAGCCCCAGGGAGACCCAGTACTTC. The encoded protein is CASSPDRRTSPRETQYF.

This chain uses TRBV28 with TRBJ2-1; TRBD2 matches at 14 bases. Losses at the gene ends were 3 bases for V and 5 bases for J; bases not matched to a gene: 6. Germline V gives CDR1 MDHEN, CDR2 SYDVKM. The CDR3 length is 17 residues. The CDR3 loop reads CASSFVKGLAGDNEQFF. CDR3 DNA sequence: TGTGCCAGCAGTTTTGTTAAGGGACTAGCGGGGGACAATGAGCAGTTCTTC.

J is TRBJ2-2 and V is TRBV5-4; TRBD1 matches at 8 bases. Per the germline V gene, CDR1 is SGHNT and CDR2 is YYREEE (reference sequence). Germline trimming cut 0 bases from V and 5 bases from J; bases unmatched to any gene: 6. This CDR3 spans 16 amino acids. The DNA for the CDR3 is TGTGCCAGCAGCTTGGTTGGACAGGGTTTAACCGGGGAGCTGTTTTTT. Its protein product is CASSLVGQGLTGELFF.

This clone was seen just once. The chain links TRBV9 to TRBJ2-7; 7 bases agree with TRBD2. V gave up 4 bases and J gave up 3 bases; unmatched junction bases: 10. Looked up from germline, CDR1 is SGDLS and CDR2 is YYNGEE. The CDR3 consists of 15 residues. The CDR3 nucleotides read TGTGCCAGCAGCCCGAGACTAGCTTACGACTACGAGCAGTACTTC. It specifies CASSPRLAYDYEQYF.

The V call is TRBV18, the J call TRBJ2-2; D unclear. V lost 3 bases, J lost 1 base, and 12 bases lay in between. Germline loops: CDR1 KGHSH, CDR2 LQKENI. This CDR3 has 16 residues. CDR3 nucleotide sequence: TGTGCCAGCTCACCTCAATTAATACAGAACACCGGGGAGCTGTTTTTT. Protein sequence: CASSPQLIQNTGELFF.

The chain carries TRBV11-2 and TRBJ2-4; the match to TRBD2 covers 7 bases. The germline CDR1 and CDR2 sequences are SGHAT and FQNNGV. The CDR3 sequence is 19 residues long. J gave up 1 base and V 6 bases, and 18 bases lay outside the gene matches. CDR3 in amino acids: CASRGGGGASRTAKNIQYF. In nucleotides, the CDR3 is TGTGCCAGCAGGGGAGGCGGGGGAGCCTCTCGAACGGCCAAAAACATTCAGTACTTC.

CDR3 amino acids: CASSFLPGQGIYNEQFF. The CDR3 DNA sequence: TGTGCCAGCAGCTTCCTGCCGGGACAGGGGATCTACAATGAGCAGTTCTTC. The chain employs TRBV7-2 and TRBJ2-1, with TRBD1 identical over 10 bases. The trim removed 3 bases at V and 3 bases at J, leaving 8 bases unmatched. This CDR3 comprises 17 residues. Germline loops: CDR1 SGHTA, CDR2 FQGNSA.

A word on this clone: Other DNA sequences in the same sample also yield this CDR3. The genes are TRBV30 and TRBJ1-1; TRBD1 agrees at 7 bases. After removal of 2 bases from V and 3 bases from J, the junction contained 3 bases not matched to a gene. Germline V CDR1 and CDR2: GTSNPN, SVGIG (reference sequence). This CDR3 spans 13 amino acids. The CDR3: CAWSFTGDTEAFF. In DNA, the CDR3 is TGTGCCTGGAGTTTCACAGGGGACACTGAAGCTTTCTTT. The whole variable domain, remainder taken from reference TRBV30 and TRBJ1-1, is SQTIHQWPATLVQPVGSPLSLECTVEGTSNPNLYWYRQAAGRGLQLLFYSVGIGQISSEVPQNLSASRPQDRQFILSSKKLLLSDSGFYLCAWSFTGDTEAFFGQGTRLTVV.

The chain has TRBV7-9 and TRBJ2-5; TRBD1 matches 7 bases. V lost 4 bases to trimming and J lost 1 base; unmatched junction nucleotides: 3. CDR3 length: 14 residues. Germline V gene data show CDR1 as SEHNR and CDR2 as FQNEAQ (reference sequence). The CDR3 sequence is CASSYDRAQETQYF. CDR3 coding DNA: TGTGCCAGCAGCTATGACAGGGCCCAAGAGACCCAGTACTTC.

This rearrangement joins TRBV27 to TRBJ2-3; D may be TRBD2 (7 bases). The CDR3 is made up of 17 amino acids. CDR1 MNHEY and CDR2 SMNVEV come from the germline V gene (reference sequence). V lost 7 bases and J lost 0, with 20 bases in between. CDR3 bases: TGTGCCAGCATATTTCGCGGACTAGGGGGTAGCACAGATACGCAGTATTTT. This gives the protein CASIFRGLGGSTDTQYF.

The gene calls are TRBV3-1 (or the pseudogene TRBV3-2) and TRBJ1-5, with D unclear. The CDR3 is made up of 13 amino acids. V lost 1 base to trimming and J lost 5 bases, with 6 bases between them. Per the germline V gene, CDR1 is LGHDT and CDR2 is YNNKEL (reference sequence). This CDR3 is CASSQGPDQPQHF. As DNA, the CDR3 is TGTGCCAGCAGCCAAGGCCCAGATCAGCCCCAGCATTTT.

The rearrangement links TRBV7-2 to TRBJ2-7; possibly TRBD2 for D (5 bases). Deletions cut 3 bases from V and 1 base from J, with 13 bases between. The CDR3 sequence is 15 residues long. Germline CDR1 reads SGHTA; CDR2 reads FQGNSA. The CDR3 DNA follows: TGTGCCAGCAGCTTCGGGCGGGCCGTTTCCTACGAGCAGTACTTC. Translated: CASSFGRAVSYEQYF.

The rearrangement links TRBV6-5 to TRBJ2-7, with a possible D match to TRBD1 (5 bases). Germline CDR1 MNHEY, CDR2 SVGAGI. The V and J ends lost 6 bases and 4 bases respectively, with 10 bases between them. The CDR3 sequence is 12 residues long. CDR3 nucleotide sequence: TGTGCCAGCAGATCGACAGCTTACGAGCAGTACTTC. Protein product: CASRSTAYEQYF.

This clone has just one count. V is TRBV29-1 and J is TRBJ2-1, with TRBD2 as a possible D gene (6 bases). V was clipped by 4 bases and J by 0 bases, with 19 bases between them. The CDR3 runs to 17 residues. Per the germline V gene, CDR1 is SQVTM and CDR2 is ANQGSEA. CDR3: CSVVYPSGLHSYNEQFF. The CDR3 DNA is TGCAGCGTTGTATACCCCTCGGGACTTCACTCCTACAATGAGCAGTTCTTC.